A single sample is the source of the 8 T cell receptor beta chains below, sequenced in a study of cytomegalovirus exposure and HLA in healthy donors. Using immunoSEQ multiplex PCR, the repertoire was profiled, and TCRdb retains in-frame clones only, with some absent. This table has 110,000 to 150,000 clones, about 90% appearing once. Sequenced: PBMCs. The receptors were gathered from a man aged 18 to 29 in good health and CMV-seronegative.

The rearrangement links TRBV4-2 to TRBJ1-3; maybe TRBD1 (5 bases). This CDR3 region has 15 residues. Germline CDR1 LGHNA, CDR2 YNFKEQ. The V end lost 2 bases, the J end lost 6 bases, and 14 bases lay between the germline ends. The CDR3 loop is CASSQPSIGENTIYF. The CDR3 region has the DNA TGTGCCAGCAGCCAACCCTCCATAGGGGAAAACACCATATATTTT.

This rearrangement joins TRBV27 to TRBJ2-5; TRBD2 is a possible D gene (5 bases). The last part of the DNA fits TRBJ2-7 better; the J call may be wrong. CDR1 and CDR2 (germline): MNHEY, SMNVEV (reference sequence). There are 11 residues in the CDR3. CDR3 sequence (DNA): TGTGCCATCAAACGAGGGTACGAGCAGTACTTC. Its translation: CAIKRGYEQYF.

The gene calls are TRBV27 and TRBJ1-1, with 8 positions matching TRBD1. The CDR3 length is 16 residues. CDR1 and CDR2 (germline): MNHEY, SMNVEV (reference sequence). The V and J ends lost 6 bases and 7 bases, in that order; junction bases with no gene match: 16. The chain's CDR3 is CASSLTPGQGANEAFF. Here the CDR3 DNA reads TGTGCCAGCAGCCTAACCCCGGGGCAGGGGGCGAATGAAGCTTTCTTT.

V usage is TRBV27 and J usage is TRBJ2-2, with 12 bases matching TRBD2. Trimming at V came to 5 bases and at J to 5 bases, leaving 9 bases not matched to a gene. The CDR3 loop spans 17 amino acids. The V gene's germline CDR1 is MNHEY and CDR2 SMNVEV (reference sequence). The CDR3 sequence: CASSALAGGGRTGELFF. The CDR3 DNA reads TGTGCCAGCAGTGCACTAGCGGGGGGCGGGAGGACCGGGGAGCTGTTTTTT.

The chain links TRBV7-8 to TRBJ1-1, with TRBD1 identical over 9 bases. CDR1 and CDR2 from the germline V gene are SGHVS and FQNEAQ. This CDR3 spans 15 amino acids. The junction had 9 bases not matched to a gene; V was cut back by 5 bases and J by 5 bases. The CDR3 here is CASSRVLDRGTEAFF. The CDR3 nucleotides read TGTGCCAGCAGCCGTGTATTGGACAGGGGAACTGAAGCTTTCTTT. Full variable domain (missing parts from reference TRBV7-8 and TRBJ1-1): GAGVSQSPRYKVAKRGQDVALRCDPISGHVSLFWYQQALGQGPEFLTYFQNEAQLDKSGLPSDRFFAERPEGSVSTLKIQRTQQEDSAVYLCASSRVLDRGTEAFFGQGTRLTVV.

The genes are TRBV7-9 and TRBJ2-5; D is perhaps TRBD1 (5 bases). CDR3 length: 16 amino acids. Trimming shortened V by 1 base and J by 4 bases, and 16 bases separated the two germline ends. Germline V gene sequence: CDR1 SEHNR, CDR2 FQNEAQ (reference sequence). CDR3 DNA: TGTGCCAGCAGCTTAGTCGTCGTGGGGCGCGGAGAGACCCAGTACTTC. Amino acid sequence: CASSLVVVGRGETQYF. The entire variable domain, with the rest obtained from reference TRBV7-9 and TRBJ2-5, is as follows: DTGVSQNPRHKITKRGQNVTFRCDPISEHNRLYWYRQTLGQGPEFLTYFQNEAQLEKSRLLSDRFSAERPKGSFSTLEIQRTEQGDSAMYLCASSLVVVGRGETQYFGPGTRLLVL.

The rearrangement uses TRBV9 and TRBJ2-3; 13 bases fit TRBD2. Trimming at V came to 3 bases and at J to 6 bases, leaving 7 bases not matched to a gene. CDR1 and CDR2 from the germline V gene are SGDLS and YYNGEE. The CDR3 runs to 16 residues. The CDR3 sequence is CASSARLAGGSDTQYF. DNA of the CDR3: TGTGCCAGCAGCGCCCGACTAGCGGGAGGTTCGGATACGCAGTATTTT.

V and J are TRBV6-1 and TRBJ2-4, with D unresolved. This CDR3 is built from 17 residues. CDR1 is MNHNS, CDR2 SASEGT, per germline. Trimming removed 4 bases from V and 4 bases from J, with 20 bases in between. The CDR3 nucleotides read TGTGCCAGCAGTGTTCCGGGTATCTCTCGTGGAAAAAACATTCAGTACTTC. As protein: CASSVPGISRGKNIQYF.